The following is a TCR beta chain sequence with its context. What it recognizes is unknown. Germline CDR1 reads MDHEN; CDR2 reads SYDVKM. This CDR3 has 13 amino acids. The V end lost 8 bases, the J end lost 3 bases, and 11 bases lay between the germline ends. The data derive from a study of T cell responses to AZD1222 COVID-19 vaccine. At the level of the study: Second-dose recipients at about 4 or about 12 weeks were treated as one pooled group.

Clones were read by immunoSEQ multiplex PCR, and TCRdb kept only the in-frame ones, dropping some. This table has about 130,000 clones, around 87% appearing once. Study-wide points: Increases in Spike-specific TCR breadth and depth were seen after two AZD1222 doses. It was only after the peak T cell response that any repertoires were sampled. Donors skewed white British and female; clonal diversity was possibly underestimated.

This chain uses TRBV28 with TRBJ1-5; a possible D gene is TRBD1 (6 bases). This receptor was taken from an adult in good health. Sequencing used peripheral blood, obtained on day 0 of AZD1222 vaccination. The CDR3 DNA reads TGTGCCAGCGTTGGACAGAACAATCAGCCCCAGCATTTT. Translating gives CASVGQNNQPQHF.